This T cell receptor beta chain was sequenced for a study of T cells in Graves' hyperthyroidism and ophthalmopathy. Overall study: Peripheral blood collection took place at initial diagnosis, before any treatment.

The germline CDR1 and CDR2 sequences are MDHEN and SYDVKM. The V gene lost 6 bases and the J gene lost 8 bases, with 16 bases spanning the gap. This CDR3 is built from 13 residues. RNA transcripts provided the source from which TCR beta CDR3 regions were amplified. In the first-round RT-PCR of the TCR CDR3, the HTBI primer set was used. TCRdb reanalysed the multiplex PCR reads using MiXCR and keeps one entry per CDR3 protein. The table shows hundreds of thousands of distinct CDR3 sequences, with 15% to 20% occurring only once. This chain joins TRBV28 and TRBJ1-2, with a weak D call TRBD1 (6 bases). This receptor was identified in a young woman with Graves' ophthalmopathy. What was sequenced was blood. Here the CDR3 DNA reads TGTGCCAGCAGAAATACAGGGAAGGGCGGCTACACCTTC. The encoded protein is CASRNTGKGGYTF.